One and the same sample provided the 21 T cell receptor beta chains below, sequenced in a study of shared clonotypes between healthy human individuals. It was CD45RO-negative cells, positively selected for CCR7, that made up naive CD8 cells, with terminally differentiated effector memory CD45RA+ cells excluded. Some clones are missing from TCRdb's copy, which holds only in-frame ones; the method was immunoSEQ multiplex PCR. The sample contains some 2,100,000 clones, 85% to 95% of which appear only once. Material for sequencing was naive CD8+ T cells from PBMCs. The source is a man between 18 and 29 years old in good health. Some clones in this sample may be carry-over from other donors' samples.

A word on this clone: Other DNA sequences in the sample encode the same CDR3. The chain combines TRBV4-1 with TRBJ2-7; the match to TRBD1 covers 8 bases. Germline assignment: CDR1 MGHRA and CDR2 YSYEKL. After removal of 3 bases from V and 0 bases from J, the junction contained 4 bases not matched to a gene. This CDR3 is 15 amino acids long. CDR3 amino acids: CASSQVTGGSYEQYF. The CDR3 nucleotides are TGCGCCAGCAGCCAGGTAACAGGGGGCTCCTACGAGCAGTACTTC.

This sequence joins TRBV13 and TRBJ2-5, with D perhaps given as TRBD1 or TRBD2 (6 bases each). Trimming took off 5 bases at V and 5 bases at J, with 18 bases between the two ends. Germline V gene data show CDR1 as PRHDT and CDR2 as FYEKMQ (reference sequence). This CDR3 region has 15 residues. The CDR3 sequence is CASSLRGAGGETQYF. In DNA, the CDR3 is TGTGCCAGCAGCCTAAGGGGGGCCGGAGGGGAGACCCAGTACTTC.

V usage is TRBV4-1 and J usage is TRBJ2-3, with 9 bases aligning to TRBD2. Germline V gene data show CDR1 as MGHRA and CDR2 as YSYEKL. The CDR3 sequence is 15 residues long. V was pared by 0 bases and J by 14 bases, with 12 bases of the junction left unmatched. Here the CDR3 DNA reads TGCGCCAGCAGCCAAGATCCGTGGGGGCGGGAGGGCCCGTATTTT. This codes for CASSQDPWGREGPYF.

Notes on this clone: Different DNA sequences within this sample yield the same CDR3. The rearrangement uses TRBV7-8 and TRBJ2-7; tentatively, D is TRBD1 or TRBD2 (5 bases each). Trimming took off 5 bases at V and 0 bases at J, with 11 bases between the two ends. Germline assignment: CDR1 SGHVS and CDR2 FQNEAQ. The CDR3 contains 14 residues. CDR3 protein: CASSPRGDSYEQYF. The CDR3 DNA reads TGTGCCAGCAGCCCCCGGGGCGACTCCTACGAGCAGTACTTC.

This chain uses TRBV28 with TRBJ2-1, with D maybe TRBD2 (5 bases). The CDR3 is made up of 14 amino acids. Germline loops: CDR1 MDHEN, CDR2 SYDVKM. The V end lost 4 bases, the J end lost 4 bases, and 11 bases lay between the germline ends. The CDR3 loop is CASSWQRIYNEQFF. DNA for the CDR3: TGTGCCAGCAGTTGGCAGCGGATATACAATGAGCAGTTCTTC.

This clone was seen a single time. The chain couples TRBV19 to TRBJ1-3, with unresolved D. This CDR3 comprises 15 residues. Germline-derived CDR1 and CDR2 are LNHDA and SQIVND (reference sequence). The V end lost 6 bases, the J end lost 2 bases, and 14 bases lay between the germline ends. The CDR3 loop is CASSPSVVAGNTIYF. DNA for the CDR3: TGTGCCAGTAGCCCGTCGGTTGTCGCTGGAAACACCATATATTTT.

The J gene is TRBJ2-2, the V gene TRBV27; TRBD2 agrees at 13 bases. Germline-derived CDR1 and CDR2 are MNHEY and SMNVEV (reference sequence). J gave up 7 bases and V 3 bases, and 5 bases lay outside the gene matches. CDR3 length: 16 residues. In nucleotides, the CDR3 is TGTGCCAGCAGTTTGAGGACTAGCGGGAGTGGCGGGGAGCTGTTTTTT. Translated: CASSLRTSGSGGELFF.

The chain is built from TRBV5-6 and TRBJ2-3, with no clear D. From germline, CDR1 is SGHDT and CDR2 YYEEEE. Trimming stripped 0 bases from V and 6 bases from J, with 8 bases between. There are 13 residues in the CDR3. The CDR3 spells CASSLVPLDTQYF. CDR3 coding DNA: TGTGCCAGCAGCTTGGTTCCATTGGATACGCAGTATTTT. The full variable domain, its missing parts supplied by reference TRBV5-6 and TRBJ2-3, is DAGVTQSPTHLIKTRGQQVTLRCSPKSGHDTVSWYQQALGQGPQFIFQYYEEEERQRGNFPDRFSGHQFPNYSSELNVNALLLGDSALYLCASSLVPLDTQYFGPGTRLTVL.

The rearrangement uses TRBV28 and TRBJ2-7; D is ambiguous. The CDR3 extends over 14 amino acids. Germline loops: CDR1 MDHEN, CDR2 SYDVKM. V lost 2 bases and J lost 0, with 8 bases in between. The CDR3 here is CASSLVQTSYEQYF. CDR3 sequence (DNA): TGTGCCAGCAGTTTAGTACAGACCTCCTACGAGCAGTACTTC.

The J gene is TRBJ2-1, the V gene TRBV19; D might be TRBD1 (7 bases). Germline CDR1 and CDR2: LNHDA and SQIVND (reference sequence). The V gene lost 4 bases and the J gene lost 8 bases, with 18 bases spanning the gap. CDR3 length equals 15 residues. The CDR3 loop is CASSTLYRGGDEQFF. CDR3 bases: TGTGCCAGTAGTACTTTGTACAGGGGAGGAGATGAGCAGTTCTTC.

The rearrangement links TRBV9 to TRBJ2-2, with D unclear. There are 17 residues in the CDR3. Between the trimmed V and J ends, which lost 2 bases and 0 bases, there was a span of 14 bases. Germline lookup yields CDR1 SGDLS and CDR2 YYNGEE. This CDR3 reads CASSVSFGSANTGELFF. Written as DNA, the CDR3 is TGTGCCAGCAGCGTGTCTTTTGGCAGCGCGAACACCGGGGAGCTGTTTTTT.

DNA of the CDR3: TGCGCCAGCAGCCAAGTTGGGGCAGCATACACTGAAGCTTTCTTT. Protein: CASSQVGAAYTEAFF. The rearrangement links TRBV4-1 to TRBJ1-1, with a possible D match to TRBD1 (5 bases). V was shortened by 1 base and J by 3 bases, with 12 bases between the two germline ends. Germline CDR1 is MGHRA and CDR2 is YSYEKL. The CDR3 is 15 amino acids.

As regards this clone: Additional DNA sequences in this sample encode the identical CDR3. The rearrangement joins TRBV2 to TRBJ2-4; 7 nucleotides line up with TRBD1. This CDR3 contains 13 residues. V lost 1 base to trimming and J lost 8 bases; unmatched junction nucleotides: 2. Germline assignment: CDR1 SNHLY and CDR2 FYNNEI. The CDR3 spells CASSEEGADIQYF. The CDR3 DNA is TGTGCCAGCAGTGAAGAGGGGGCAGACATTCAGTACTTC.

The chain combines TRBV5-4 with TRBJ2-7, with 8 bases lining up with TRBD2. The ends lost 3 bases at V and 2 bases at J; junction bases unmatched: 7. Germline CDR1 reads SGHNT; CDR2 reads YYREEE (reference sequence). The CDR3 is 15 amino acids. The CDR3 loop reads CASSSRLAPTYEQYF. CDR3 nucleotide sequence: TGTGCCAGCAGCTCCAGACTAGCGCCAACCTACGAGCAGTACTTC.

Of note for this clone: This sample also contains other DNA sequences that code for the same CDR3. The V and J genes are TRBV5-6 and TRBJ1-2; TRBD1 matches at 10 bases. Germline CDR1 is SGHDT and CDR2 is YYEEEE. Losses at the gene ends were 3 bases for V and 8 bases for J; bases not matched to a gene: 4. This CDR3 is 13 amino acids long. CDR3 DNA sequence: TGTGCCAGCAGCTGGGGGACAGGGGACGGCTACACCTTC. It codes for CASSWGTGDGYTF.

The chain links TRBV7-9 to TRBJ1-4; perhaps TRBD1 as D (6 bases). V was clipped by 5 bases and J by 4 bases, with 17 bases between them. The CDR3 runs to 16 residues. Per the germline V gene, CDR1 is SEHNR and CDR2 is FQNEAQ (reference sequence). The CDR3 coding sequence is TGTGCCAGCAGCCAGAGCTGGACAGACCATAATGAAAAACTGTTTTTT. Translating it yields CASSQSWTDHNEKLFF.

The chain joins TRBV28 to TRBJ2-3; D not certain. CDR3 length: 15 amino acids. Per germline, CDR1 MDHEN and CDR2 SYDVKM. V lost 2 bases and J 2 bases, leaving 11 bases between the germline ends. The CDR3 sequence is CASSLSPRSTDTQYF. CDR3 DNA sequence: TGTGCCAGCAGTTTAAGCCCCAGATCCACAGATACGCAGTATTTT.

The CDR3 DNA sequence: TGTGCCAGCAATAGGTGGGGGGGCCCTTACAATGAGCAGTTCTTC. It translates to CASNRWGGPYNEQFF. This sequence joins TRBV27 and TRBJ2-1; D perhaps matches TRBD2 (7 bases). V was shortened by 7 bases and J by 4 bases, with 17 bases between the two germline ends. This CDR3 has 15 residues. CDR1 is MNHEY, CDR2 SMNVEV, per germline (reference sequence).

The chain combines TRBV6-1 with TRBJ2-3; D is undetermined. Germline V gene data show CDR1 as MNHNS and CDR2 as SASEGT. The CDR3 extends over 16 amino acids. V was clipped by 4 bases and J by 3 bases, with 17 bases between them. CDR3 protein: CASSVRFPFATDTQYF. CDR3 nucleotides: TGTGCCAGCAGTGTTCGGTTTCCTTTTGCAACAGATACGCAGTATTTT.

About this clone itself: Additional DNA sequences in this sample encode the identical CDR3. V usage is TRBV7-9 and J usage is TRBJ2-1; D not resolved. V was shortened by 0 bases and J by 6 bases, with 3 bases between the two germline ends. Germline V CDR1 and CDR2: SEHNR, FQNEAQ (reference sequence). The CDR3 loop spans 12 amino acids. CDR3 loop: CASSLAVNEQFF. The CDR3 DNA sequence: TGTGCCAGCAGCTTAGCGGTCAATGAGCAGTTCTTC.

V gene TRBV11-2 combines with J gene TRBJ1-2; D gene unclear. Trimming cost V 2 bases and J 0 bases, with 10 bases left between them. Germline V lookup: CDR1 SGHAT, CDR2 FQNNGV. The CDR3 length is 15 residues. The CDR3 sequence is CASSLTLSANYGYTF. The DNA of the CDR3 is TGTGCCAGCAGCTTAACCCTCAGTGCTAACTATGGCTACACCTTC.